The next 4 T cell receptor beta chains were all read from a single sample in a study of OX40 agonist ivuxolimab in advanced cancers. The table came from immunoSEQ multiplex PCR; TCRdb's copy has only in-frame clones and leaves some out. The table shows around 50,000 clones, with approximately 90% occurring only once. This specimen was CD4+ or CD8+ T cells sorted from blood, taken in a trial of the OX40 agonist ivuxolimab. These TCRs come from an adult with an advanced solid tumor such as melanoma, head and neck, liver or kidney cancer.

The CDR3 nucleotides are TGTGCCAGCAGTTTATCCGGGACGGACAACTATGGCTACACCTTC. Translated: CASSLSGTDNYGYTF. V is TRBV28 and J is TRBJ1-2; maybe TRBD1 (5 bases). Germline V gives CDR1 MDHEN, CDR2 SYDVKM. The CDR3 has 15 residues. V gave up 1 base and J gave up 2 bases, with 11 bases separating them.

The chain recombines TRBV11-1 with TRBJ2-3; D is unclear. CDR1 is SGHAT and CDR2 is FQDESV in the germline V gene (reference sequence). The CDR3 runs to 13 residues. Trimming shortened V by 5 bases and J by 0 bases, and 6 bases separated the two germline ends. The CDR3 bases are TGTGCCAGCAGCCCCCCCAGCACAGATACGCAGTATTTT. Translated, it gives CASSPPSTDTQYF.

V is TRBV19 and J is TRBJ2-7; unclear D gene. V shed 10 bases and J shed 0 bases, with 13 bases lying between them. The CDR3 runs to 13 residues. CDR1 is LNHDA, CDR2 SQIVND, per germline (reference sequence). The DNA for the CDR3 is TGTGCCACGGGTCCGAGGAGCTCCTACGAGCAGTACTTC. Protein: CATGPRSSYEQYF.

This clone was seen just once. The rearrangement joins TRBV28 to TRBJ2-1; 8 bases agree with TRBD2. This CDR3 has 13 residues. The V and J ends lost 3 bases and 9 bases, in that order; junction bases with no gene match: 4. CDR1 and CDR2 from the germline V gene are MDHEN and SYDVKM. In DNA, the CDR3 is TGTGCCAGCAGTTTCGGGGGGGATCCTGAGCAGTTCTTC. Protein product: CASSFGGDPEQFF.